These 3 T cell receptor beta chains came from one sample sequenced in a study of molecular identifiers for immune sequencing clone quantification. TCRdb passed the PCR reads through MiXCR, listing each CDR3 protein once. Of nearly 650,000 distinct CDR3 sequences in the sample, roughly 23% were seen once. Sequenced material: naive CD8+ T cells from blood, with Jurkat cell RNA spiked in. Described subset: FACS-sorted CD8+CD4-CCR7+CD45RA+ naive T cells. These TCRs come from a human donor in good health. Some libraries in this study had Jurkat cell RNA spiked in.

For this clonotype: Being one base from a much bigger clone, this may be a read error. This rearrangement joins TRBV7-9 to TRBJ1-6; weak D call: TRBD1 (6 bases). Trimming left V 5 bases short and J 7 bases short, with 18 bases between. CDR3 length: 16 amino acids. Germline V lookup: CDR1 SEHNR, CDR2 FQNEAQ (reference sequence). CDR3 nucleotide sequence: TGTGCCAGCAGCCAGGACAGCTCAATGAGAAATTCACCCCTCCACTTT. Its translation: CASSQDSSMRNSPLHF.

This clonotype was observed many times. The rearrangement uses TRBV7-6 and TRBJ2-3; D unclear. CDR1 and CDR2 (germline): SGHVS, FNYEAQ. The CDR3 sequence is 15 residues long. V lost 5 bases and J 1 base, leaving 13 bases between the germline ends. The CDR3: CASSPLNWGTDTQYF. The CDR3 DNA reads as TGTGCCAGCAGCCCGTTAAATTGGGGCACAGATACGCAGTATTTT.

The V call is TRBV3-1, the J call TRBJ2-7; weak D call: TRBD2 (5 bases). This CDR3 has 15 residues. Germline CDR1 reads LGHDT; CDR2 reads YNNKEL (reference sequence). The germline V and J ends were trimmed by 4 bases and 4 bases, with 17 bases remaining between them. The CDR3 sequence: CASSPDGGRGYEQYF. CDR3 in DNA: TGTGCCAGCAGCCCGGATGGTGGGAGAGGGTACGAGCAGTACTTC.